This is a list of T cell receptor beta chains from one sample in a study of radiation and T cells in renal cell carcinoma. Sequencing used immunoSEQ multiplex PCR; TCRdb keeps in-frame clones, though not all of them. Among roughly 58,000 clones listed, about 74% were seen once. The material was blood, obtained from a patient whose treatment included radiotherapy and nephrectomy. The receptors here all came from a man aged 55 to 70 with renal cell carcinoma. CDR3s include the opening cysteine and the closing phenylalanine or tryptophan. Each record gives: V gene, J gene, clone size, D gene, CDR3 protein, CDR3 DNA. A D gene is named only where the DNA matches it firmly. For some rows the clone size is stated as once, few or many, or as a class when expanded; others skip it.

TRBV5-1,TRBJ1-1,.,TRBD1,CASSNTGGRPNMNTEAFF,TGCGCCAGCAGCAACACAGGGGGACGGCCCAACATGAACACTGAAGCTTTCTTT
TRBV6-5,TRBJ1-3,.,.,CASSPDRASGNTIYF,TGTGCCAGCAGTCCCGACAGAGCCTCTGGAAACACCATATATTTT
TRBV5-4,TRBJ2-2,.,.,CASSKPRGGTGELFF,TGTGCCAGCAGTAAGCCCAGGGGAGGTACCGGGGAGCTGTTTTTT
TRBV7-2,TRBJ1-3,once,.,CASSLNSIISGNTIYF,TGTGCCAGCAGCTTGAACAGTATTATCTCTGGAAACACCATATATTTT
TRBV5-5,TRBJ1-5,.,.,CASSLAPRDNQPQHF,TGTGCCAGCAGCTTGGCTCCCCGGGACAATCAGCCCCAGCATTTT
TRBV7-8,TRBJ1-3,.,.,CASSLQGVGNTIYF,TGTGCCAGCAGCCTGCAGGGAGTTGGAAACACCATATATTTT
TRBV30,TRBJ2-5,.,TRBD2,CAWSAGTSSQETQYF,TGTGCCTGGAGTGCCGGGACTAGCAGCCAAGAGACCCAGTACTTC
TRBV28,TRBJ2-7,.,.,CASSRVGVYEQYF,TGTGCCAGCTCTAGGGTAGGGGTCTACGAGCAGTACTTC
TRBV18,TRBJ1-2,.,.,CASSPRTDLDYGYTF,TGTGCCAGCTCACCAAGGACCGATTTGGACTATGGCTACACCTTC
TRBV6-5,TRBJ2-3,.,.,CASSYSSSGQDTQYF,TGTGCCAGCAGTTACTCTTCCAGTGGGCAGGATACGCAGTATTTT
TRBV6-1,TRBJ1-4,.,.,CASSEARVNEKLFF,TGTGCCAGCAGTGAAGCTAGGGTAAATGAAAAACTGTTTTTT
TRBV18,TRBJ1-1,.,.,CASSPQGETEAFF,TGTGCCAGCTCACCACAGGGGGAAACTGAAGCTTTCTTT
TRBV7-2,TRBJ2-7,.,TRBD1,CASSQGQRLYEQYF,TGTGCCAGCAGCCAGGGACAGCGCCTCTACGAGCAGTACTTC
TRBV15,TRBJ2-1,.,TRBD1,CATSRDSGTVLNNEQFF,TGTGCCACCAGCAGAGATTCCGGGACAGTCTTAAACAATGAGCAGTTCTTC
TRBV18,TRBJ2-1,.,.,CASSPPLGGQPNEQFF,TGTGCCAGCTCACCACCTTTGGGCGGTCAACCAAATGAGCAGTTCTTC
TRBV5-1,TRBJ2-5,.,TRBD1,CASSPGQGYQETQYF,TGCGCCAGCAGCCCCGGACAGGGATACCAAGAGACCCAGTACTTC
TRBV19,TRBJ1-1,.,TRBD1,CASSPGQENTEAFF,TGTGCCAGTAGTCCCGGACAGGAGAACACTGAAGCTTTCTTT
TRBV19,TRBJ1-1,.,.,CASSIGISWARTEAFF,TGTGCCAGTAGTATCGGGATTTCGTGGGCGAGGACTGAAGCTTTCTTT
TRBV27,TRBJ2-6,few,TRBD2,CAAASGVGSGANVLTF,TGTGCCGCGGCTAGCGGGGTAGGCTCTGGGGCCAACGTCCTGACTTTC
TRBV29-1,TRBJ2-7,.,TRBD1,CSVPGGVGDEQYF,TGCAGCGTGCCAGGGGGCGTAGGGGACGAGCAGTACTTC
TRBV30,TRBJ1-1,.,.,CAWILDRLEAFF,TGTGCCTGGATTCTTGACAGGCTTGAAGCTTTCTTT
TRBV4-2,TRBJ2-1,.,TRBD1,CASSQDVVGQGYNEQFF,TGTGCCAGCAGCCAAGATGTTGTTGGACAGGGATACAATGAGCAGTTCTTC
TRBV15,TRBJ2-1,.,.,CATSRASGTYNEQFF,TGTGCCACCAGCAGAGCCTCCGGGACTTACAATGAGCAGTTCTTC
TRBV10-2,TRBJ2-7,.,.,CASSESHEQYF,TGCGCCAGCAGTGAGTCTCACGAGCAGTACTTC
TRBV15,TRBJ1-5,.,.,CATTFTGNQPQHF,TGTGCCACTACGTTTACGGGGAATCAGCCCCAGCATTTT
TRBV5-4,TRBJ2-1,few,TRBD2,CASSIAGGLYNEQFF,TGTGCCAGCAGCATCGCGGGGGGACTCTACAATGAGCAGTTCTTC
TRBV19,TRBJ2-1,.,.,CASKQGADYNEQFF,TGTGCCAGTAAACAGGGCGCGGACTACAATGAGCAGTTCTTC
TRBV9,TRBJ2-7,once,TRBD2,CASSPTSGGYEQYF,TGTGCCAGCAGCCCGACTAGCGGGGGCTACGAGCAGTACTTC
TRBV10-1,TRBJ2-2,.,TRBD1,CASSEYRGTGELFF,TGCGCCAGCAGTGAGTACAGGGGCACCGGGGAGCTGTTTTTT
TRBV30,TRBJ1-1,few,.,CAWTKQGKVVMNTEAFF,TGTGCCTGGACAAAACAGGGAAAGGTGGTCATGAACACTGAAGCTTTCTTT
TRBV19,TRBJ2-1,.,TRBD2,CASKRRLAASLSYNEQFF,TGTGCCAGTAAAAGGAGGCTAGCGGCATCACTCTCCTACAATGAGCAGTTCTTC
TRBV7-9,TRBJ2-4,.,TRBD1,CASSPGTGDWANIQYF,TGTGCCAGCAGCCCCGGGACAGGGGACTGGGCAAACATTCAGTACTTC
TRBV4-1,TRBJ2-3,.,.,CASRLGGEADTQYF,TGCGCCAGCAGACTAGGGGGGGAGGCAGATACGCAGTATTTT
TRBV5-6,TRBJ1-3,few,.,CASSFPPGASGNTIYF,TGTGCCAGCAGCTTCCCCCCGGGAGCCTCCGGAAACACCATATATTTT
TRBV5-1,TRBJ1-3,.,.,CASSSGSLSSGNTIYF,TGCGCCAGCAGCTCCGGCAGTCTAAGCTCTGGAAACACCATATATTTT
TRBV10-3,TRBJ1-1,few,TRBD1,CAISGQGNTEAFF,TGTGCCATCAGTGGACAGGGGAACACTGAAGCTTTCTTT
TRBV7-2,TRBJ2-5,once,TRBD2,CASSPGTGLARAETQYF,TGTGCCAGCAGCCCAGGAACCGGACTAGCGAGGGCGGAGACCCAGTACTTC
TRBV30,TRBJ2-5,.,TRBD1,CAANRRDRGETQYF,TGTGCCGCCAACCGCCGGGACAGAGGGGAGACCCAGTACTTC
TRBV27,TRBJ2-1,once,.,CASKVWGNEQFF,TGTGCCAGCAAGGTGTGGGGTAATGAGCAGTTCTTC
TRBV5-1,TRBJ1-4,.,TRBD1,CASSLGQYATNEKLFF,TGCGCCAGCAGCCTGGGACAGTATGCAACTAATGAAAAACTGTTTTTT